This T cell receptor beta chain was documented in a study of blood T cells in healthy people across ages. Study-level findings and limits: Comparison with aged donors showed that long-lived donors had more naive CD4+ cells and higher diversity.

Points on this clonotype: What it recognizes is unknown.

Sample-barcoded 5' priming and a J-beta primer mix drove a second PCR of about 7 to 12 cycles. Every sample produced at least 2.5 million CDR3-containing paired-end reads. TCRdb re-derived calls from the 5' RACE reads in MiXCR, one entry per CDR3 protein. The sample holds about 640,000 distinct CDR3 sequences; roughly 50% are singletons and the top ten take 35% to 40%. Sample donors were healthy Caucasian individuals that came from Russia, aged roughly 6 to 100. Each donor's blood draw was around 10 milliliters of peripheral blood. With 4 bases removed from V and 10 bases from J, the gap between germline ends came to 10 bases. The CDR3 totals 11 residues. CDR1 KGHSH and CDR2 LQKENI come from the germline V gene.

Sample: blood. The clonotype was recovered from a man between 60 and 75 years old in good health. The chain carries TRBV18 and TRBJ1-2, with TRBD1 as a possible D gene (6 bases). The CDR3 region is CASSLRGAYTF. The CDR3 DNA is TGTGCCAGCTCACTCAGGGGCGCCTACACCTTC.